The 4 T cell receptor beta chains below come from one sample, sequenced in a study of cytomegalovirus exposure and HLA in healthy donors. It was with 60 Vbeta and 13 Jbeta primers that the PCR ran. Sequencing used immunoSEQ multiplex PCR; TCRdb keeps in-frame clones, though not all of them. This sample's clone table lists about 130,000 clones. Sequenced sample: PBMCs. All receptors come from a man aged 18 to 29 in good health and CMV-seronegative.

The gene calls are TRBV28 and TRBJ1-5, with D unclear. Trimming removed 3 bases at V and 0 bases at J, with 15 bases between. The CDR3 contains 17 residues. Germline V gives CDR1 MDHEN, CDR2 SYDVKM. The CDR3 coding sequence is TGTGCCAGCAGTTTTAAACAGTCGGTCTATAGCAATCAGCCCCAGCATTTT. This codes for CASSFKQSVYSNQPQHF.

The chain carries TRBV11-3 and TRBJ1-4; 7 positions agree with TRBD1. CDR1 and CDR2 from the germline V gene are SGHNT and YENEEA. This CDR3 is 17 amino acids long. V was clipped by 1 base and J by 0 bases; unmatched bases: 5. CDR3 coding DNA: TGTGCCAGCAGCTTAGCTCGACAGGGCTCAACTAATGAAAAACTGTTTTTT. Protein sequence: CASSLARQGSTNEKLFF.

CDR3 bases: TGTGCCAGCAGCGAGACAGGGTGGACGACCGGGGAGCTGTTTTTT. Encoded protein: CASSETGWTTGELFF. The chain is built from TRBV9 and TRBJ2-2, with 7 bases lining up with TRBD1. V shed 3 bases, J shed 5 bases, and the junction held 7 bases outside the gene matches. The CDR3 is made up of 15 amino acids. Germline CDR1 is SGDLS and CDR2 is YYNGEE.

This chain links TRBV6-5 with TRBJ2-5; possible D gene TRBD1, 6 bases. Near its end, the DNA agrees better with TRBJ2-7, so the J call may be wrong. Germline CDR1 reads MNHEY; CDR2 reads SVGAGI. CDR3 size: 14 residues. The CDR3 spells CASSRKGVAYEQYF. CDR3 DNA sequence: TGTGCCAGCAGCCGAAAGGGGGTCGCCTACGAGCAGTACTTC.